The source of this T cell receptor (beta chain) is a study of cytomegalovirus exposure and HLA in healthy donors (TCRdb year 2017). Concerning the study at large: According to a later analysis, the 120 or so validation repertoires were produced on the same platform as the 600 to 850 repertoires of the first cohort. The study aimed to test whether signatures of past pathogen exposure could be identified by cataloging public T cell receptors. Besides the first cohort of some 670 subjects, a separate validation cohort made up of 95 to 150 different subjects was used. High-throughput TCR immunosequencing, statistical association of individual TCRs with disease status, and machine learning were combined to predict cytomegalovirus infection status.

Sequences LNHDA (CDR1) and SQIVND (CDR2) are obtained from the germline V gene (reference sequence). V is shortened by 5 bases, J by 7 bases, and the region joining them spans 18 bases. From the cysteine up to the phenylalanine, the CDR3 has a length of 16 residues. The entry retains the CDR3 DNA only, 48 bases that are in frame from base 1. Study-wide findings and limitations: Cytomegalovirus status was reported to be diagnosed by the classifier with high specificity and sensitivity in both the original and validation cohorts. All 120 or so repertoires were used to score co-occurrence in the validation cohort in a later analysis, because that analysis had no HLA typing for the cohort. Most TCR sequences were observed very rarely across donors, whereas some public TCRs were present in many individuals. In the study, about 150 TCR beta chains were listed as associated with cytomegalovirus. The authors suggested that the approach could potentially be extended to other disease states and immunological phenotypes. In vitro tests confirmed that a few of the cytomegalovirus-associated TCR beta chains recognize cytomegalovirus antigens. Of the cluster scores, about 94% were above 0 in a later analysis, which found that TCRs clustered in the first cohort also tended to co-occur in the approximately 130 validation repertoires.

Donors formed part of the validation cohort, which comprised fewer than 150 subjects and was distinct from the first cohort of under 750 subjects. Library preparation used the immunoSEQ multiplex PCR assay. For the original study's pipeline: A statistical classification framework was developed to diagnose cytomegalovirus status using the catalog of TCR beta chain sequences. In its TCRdb copy, this immuneACCESS table keeps in-frame sequences only and misses some clones. Where compared with another copy, unresolved V genes explain less than half of these, and the others have no known cause. The D gene and trimming were derived from the DNA, and the V and J assignments and clone size from that table. For this sample the table gives around 130,000 clones, of which approximately 89% were detected only once. Approximately 3.3% of the sample rests with the top ten. In regard to this clone: Which antigen it targets is not known. Qualities for individual bases were not recorded, and no much larger clone is one base off.

The TCR comes from a man younger than 45 in good health and CMV-seronegative. The chain couples TRBV19 to TRBJ1-6, with the D segment identity uncertain. The sequenced material came from PBMCs. The bases read TGTGCCAGTAGTTTCCAACCGAGGAACCGGAATTCACCCCTCCACTTT. Its protein is CASSFQPRNRNSPLHF. Beyond the CDR3, the reference TRBV19 and TRBJ1-6 genes provide the residues; the full variable domain reads: DGGITQSPKYLFRKEGQNVTLSCEQNLNHDAMYWYRQDPGQGLRLIYYSQIVNDFQKGDIAEGYSVSREKKESFPLTVTSAQKNPTAFYLCASSFQPRNRNSPLHFGNGTRLTVT.